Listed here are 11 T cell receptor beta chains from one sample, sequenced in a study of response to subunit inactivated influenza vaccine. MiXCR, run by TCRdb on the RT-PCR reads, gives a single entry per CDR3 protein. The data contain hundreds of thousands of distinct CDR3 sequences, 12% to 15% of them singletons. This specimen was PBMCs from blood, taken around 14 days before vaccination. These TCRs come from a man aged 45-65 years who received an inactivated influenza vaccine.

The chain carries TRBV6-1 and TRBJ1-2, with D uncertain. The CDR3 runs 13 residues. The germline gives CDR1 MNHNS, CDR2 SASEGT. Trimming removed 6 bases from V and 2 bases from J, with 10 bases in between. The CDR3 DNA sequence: TGTGCCAGCAGGACGGTGGGGAACTATGGCTACACCTTC. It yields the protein CASRTVGNYGYTF.

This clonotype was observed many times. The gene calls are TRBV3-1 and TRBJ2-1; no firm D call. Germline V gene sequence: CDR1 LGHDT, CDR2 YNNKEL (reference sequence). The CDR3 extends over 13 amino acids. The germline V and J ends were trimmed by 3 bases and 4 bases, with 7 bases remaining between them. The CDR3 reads CASSHDLYNEQFF. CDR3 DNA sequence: TGTGCCAGCAGCCATGATTTATACAATGAGCAGTTCTTC.

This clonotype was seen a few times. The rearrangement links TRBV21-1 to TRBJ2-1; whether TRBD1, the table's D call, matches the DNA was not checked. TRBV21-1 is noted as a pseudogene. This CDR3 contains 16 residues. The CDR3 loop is CASSKPPGAPFYEQFF. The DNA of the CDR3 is TGTGCCAGCAGCAAGCCGCCCGGGGCGCCTTTTTATGAGCAGTTCTTC.

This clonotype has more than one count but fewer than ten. This CDR3 reads CASSQLDRAYEQYF. The CDR3 region has the DNA TGCGCCAGCAGCCAGTTAGACAGGGCCTACGAGCAGTACTTC. The chain combines TRBV4-1 with TRBJ2-7; 7 bases map to TRBD1. The trim removed 3 bases at V and 2 bases at J, leaving 4 bases unmatched. This CDR3 is built from 14 residues. CDR1 and CDR2 from the germline V gene are MGHRA and YSYEKL.

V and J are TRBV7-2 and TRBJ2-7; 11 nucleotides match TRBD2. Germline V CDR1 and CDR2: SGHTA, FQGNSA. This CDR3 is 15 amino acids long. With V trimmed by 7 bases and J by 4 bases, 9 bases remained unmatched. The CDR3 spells CASTEILAGGYEQYF. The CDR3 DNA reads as TGTGCCAGCACCGAAATTCTAGCGGGAGGATACGAGCAGTACTTC.

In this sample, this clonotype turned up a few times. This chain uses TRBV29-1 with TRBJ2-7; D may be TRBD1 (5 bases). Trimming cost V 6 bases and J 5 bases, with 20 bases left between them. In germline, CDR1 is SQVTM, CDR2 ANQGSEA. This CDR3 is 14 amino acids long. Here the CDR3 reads CSVGIRGIHHEQYF. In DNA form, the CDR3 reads TGCAGCGTGGGAATAAGGGGAATTCACCACGAGCAGTACTTC.

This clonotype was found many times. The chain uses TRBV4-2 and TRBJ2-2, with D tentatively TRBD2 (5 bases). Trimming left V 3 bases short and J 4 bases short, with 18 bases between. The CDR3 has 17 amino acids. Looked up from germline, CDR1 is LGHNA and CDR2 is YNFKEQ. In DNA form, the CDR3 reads TGTGCCAGCAGCCAGACCATGAGAGGGTTTCGCACCGGGGAGCTGTTTTTT. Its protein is CASSQTMRGFRTGELFF.

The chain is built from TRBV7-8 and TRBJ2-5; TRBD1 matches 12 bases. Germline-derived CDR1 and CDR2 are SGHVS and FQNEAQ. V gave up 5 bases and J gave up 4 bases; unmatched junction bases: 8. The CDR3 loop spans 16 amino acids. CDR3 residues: CASSPGTGGGGETQYF. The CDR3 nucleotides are TGTGCCAGCAGCCCCGGGACAGGGGGCGGCGGAGAGACCCAGTACTTC.

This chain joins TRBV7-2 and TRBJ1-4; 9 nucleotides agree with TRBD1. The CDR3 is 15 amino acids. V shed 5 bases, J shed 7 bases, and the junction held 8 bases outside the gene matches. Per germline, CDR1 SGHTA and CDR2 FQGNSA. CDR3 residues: CASSAQGTGSEKLFF. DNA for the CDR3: TGTGCCAGCAGCGCCCAGGGGACAGGGAGTGAAAAACTGTTTTTT.

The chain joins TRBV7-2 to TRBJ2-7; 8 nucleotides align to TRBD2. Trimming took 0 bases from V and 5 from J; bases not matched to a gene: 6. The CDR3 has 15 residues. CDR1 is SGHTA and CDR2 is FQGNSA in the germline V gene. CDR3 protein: CASSLAAGGSHEQYF. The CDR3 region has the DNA TGTGCCAGCAGCTTAGCGGCGGGGGGTTCCCACGAGCAGTACTTC.

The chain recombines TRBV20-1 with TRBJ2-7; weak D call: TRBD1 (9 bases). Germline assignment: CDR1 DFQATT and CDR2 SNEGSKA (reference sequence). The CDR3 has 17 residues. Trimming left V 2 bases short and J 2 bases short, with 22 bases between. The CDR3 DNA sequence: TGCAGTGCTAGACTCCCGGGACAGGGACTAGGCCCCTACGAGCAGTACTTC. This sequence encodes CSARLPGQGLGPYEQYF.